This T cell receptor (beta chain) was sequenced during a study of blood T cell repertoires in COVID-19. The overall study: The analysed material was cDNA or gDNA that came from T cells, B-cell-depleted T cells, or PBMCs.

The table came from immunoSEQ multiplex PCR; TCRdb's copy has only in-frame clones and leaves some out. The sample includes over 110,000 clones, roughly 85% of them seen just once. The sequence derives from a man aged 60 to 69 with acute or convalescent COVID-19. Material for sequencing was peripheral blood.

This chain's CDR3 is CATSREQGSPLHF. The CDR3, as DNA: TGTGCCACCAGCAGAGAACAGGGATCACCCCTCCACTTT. The V and J genes are TRBV15 and TRBJ1-6; a weak D match, TRBD1 (6 bases). The germline CDR1 and CDR2 sequences are LNHNV and YYDKDF (reference sequence). The V end lost 0 bases, the J end lost 10 bases, and 7 bases lay between the germline ends. The CDR3 spans 13 residues. Based on the CDR3 plus reference TRBV15 and TRBJ1-6, the full variable domain is DAMVIQNPRYQVTQFGKPVTLSCSQTLNHNVMYWYQQKSSQAPKLLFHYYDKDFNNEADTPDNFQSRRPNTSFCFLDIRSPGLGDTAMYLCATSREQGSPLHFGNGTRLTVT.